One and the same sample provided the 14 T cell receptor beta chains below, sequenced in a study of blood T cells in healthy people across ages. The use of a sample-barcoded 5' primer and a J-beta primer mix characterized a second PCR of about 7 to 12 cycles. Using its own MiXCR run on the 5' RACE reads, TCRdb lists one record per CDR3 protein. This table holds nearly 1 million distinct CDR3 sequences, 51% found once. Specimen: blood. The receptors were gathered from a woman aged 55-69 years in good health.

V and J are TRBV2 and TRBJ1-5; unclear D gene. The V gene lost 3 bases and the J gene lost 7 bases, with 10 bases spanning the gap. The CDR3 contains 13 residues. The germline V gene has CDR1 SNHLY and CDR2 FYNNEI. The CDR3 coding sequence is TGTGCCAGCAGTGAGCTTAAAACGCAGCCCCAGCATTTT. Amino acid sequence: CASSELKTQPQHF. Full variable domain (remainder filled in from reference TRBV2 and TRBJ1-5): EPEVTQTPSHQVTQMGQEVILRCVPISNHLYFYWYRQILGQKVEFLVSFYNNEISEKSEIFDDQFSVERPDGSNFTLKIRSTKLEDSAMYFCASSELKTQPQHFGDGTRLSIL.

With respect to this clonotype: A junction boundary mismatches the germline segment, possibly from a read error. V gene TRBV9 combines with J gene TRBJ2-7; D uncertain. This CDR3 is built from 13 residues. Germline CDR1 and CDR2: SGDLS and YYNGEE. In DNA, the CDR3 is TGTGCCAGCAGCGTAGTCCTTACCAGCGAGCGGTACTTC. It yields the protein CASSVVLTSERYF.

This clonotype has only a few counts. V gene TRBV7-2 combines with J gene TRBJ1-2, with 7 positions matching TRBD1. The germline V gene encodes CDR1 SGHTA and CDR2 FQGNSA. The V segment lost 5 bases and the J segment 4 bases; nucleotides outside the gene matches: 4. The CDR3 loop spans 13 amino acids. CDR3 protein: CASSADRVYGYTF. As DNA, the CDR3 is TGTGCCAGCAGCGCCGACAGGGTCTATGGCTACACCTTC. The full variable domain, with the rest looked up from reference TRBV7-2 and TRBJ1-2, is GAGVSQSPSNKVTEKGKDVELRCDPISGHTALYWYRQSLGQGLEFLIYFQGNSAPDKSGLPSDRFSAERTGGSVSTLTIQRTQQEDSAVYLCASSADRVYGYTFGSGTRLTVV.

This clonotype was seen ten or more times. A junction boundary mismatches the germline segment, possibly from a read error. The chain carries TRBV27 and TRBJ2-7, with 8 bases lining up with TRBD1. The CDR3 spans 13 residues. From germline, CDR1 is MNHEY and CDR2 SMNVEV (reference sequence). As DNA, the CDR3 is TGCGCCAGCAGACGACAGGGGACCTACGAGCAGTACTTC. Amino acid sequence: CASRRQGTYEQYF.

The chain links TRBV4-3 to TRBJ1-1; D is unclear. V was shortened by 0 bases and J by 1 base, with 12 bases between the two germline ends. The CDR3 is 16 residues long. CDR1 and CDR2 (germline): LGHNA, YSLEER. CDR3 bases: TGCGCCAGCAGCCAAGATATACGTTCCGCGAACACTGAAGCTTTCTTT. It translates to CASSQDIRSANTEAFF.

CDR3 sequence (DNA): TGCGCCAGCAGCCCCCCCAGTAACAGGGGTTGGGCAGATACGCAGTATTTT. Its protein product is CASSPPSNRGWADTQYF. The chain combines TRBV5-1 with TRBJ2-3, with TRBD1 matching over 7 bases. Germline V gene lookup returns CDR1 SGHRS and CDR2 YFSETQ. This CDR3 region has 17 residues. V trimming: 4 bases; J trimming: 4 bases; junction bases outside the gene matches: 15.

This clonotype was found a few times. The chain couples TRBV3-1 to TRBJ2-4, with 8 bases lining up with TRBD2. This CDR3 contains 13 residues. The V and J ends lost 4 bases and 14 bases, in that order; junction bases with no gene match: 10. Per germline, CDR1 LGHDT and CDR2 YNNKEL (reference sequence). The CDR3 loop is CASSPFGEREKYF. CDR3 bases: TGTGCCAGCAGCCCCTTTGGGGAGCGGGAGAAGTACTTC.

This chain links TRBV6-6 with TRBJ1-2; TRBD1 aligns across 7 bases. The V and J ends lost 5 bases and 3 bases, in that order; junction bases with no gene match: 9. CDR3 length: 15 amino acids. Germline CDR1 and CDR2: MNHNY and SVGAGI (reference sequence). Here the CDR3 reads CASSNRGTGDYGYTF. The DNA for the CDR3 is TGTGCCAGCAGTAACCGTGGAACAGGGGACTATGGCTACACCTTC.

This clonotype was picked up a small number of times. V gene TRBV29-1 combines with J gene TRBJ2-3; D not resolved. Germline CDR1 and CDR2: SQVTM and ANQGSEA. This CDR3 is 14 amino acids long. V shed 3 bases and J shed 3 bases, with 13 bases lying between them. The CDR3 DNA reads as TGCAGCGTTGAGCCCCCTGGCAGAACAGATACGCAGTATTTT. This translates into CSVEPPGRTDTQYF.

The gene calls are TRBV29-1 and TRBJ2-7, with 11 bases matching TRBD2. Germline lookup yields CDR1 SQVTM and CDR2 ANQGSEA. The CDR3 totals 13 residues. Trimming took 5 bases from V and 4 from J; bases not matched to a gene: 4. The CDR3 is CSVSLAGGYEQYF. In DNA form, the CDR3 reads TGCAGCGTTTCGCTAGCGGGAGGTTACGAGCAGTACTTC.

V usage is TRBV3-1 and J usage is TRBJ2-2; D is possibly TRBD2 (5 bases). This CDR3 region has 16 residues. Germline CDR1 LGHDT, CDR2 YNNKEL (reference sequence). V shed 3 bases and J shed 0 bases, with 11 bases lying between them. The CDR3 DNA is TGTGCCAGCAGCCACAGTTCAGCGGCGAACACCGGGGAGCTGTTTTTT. It encodes CASSHSSAANTGELFF.

The genes are TRBV7-6 and TRBJ2-3, with D possibly matching TRBD2 (6 bases). The CDR3 sequence is 16 residues long. Germline V CDR1 and CDR2: SGHVS, FNYEAQ. Trimming pared 5 bases from V and 2 bases from J, leaving 17 bases between. The DNA for the CDR3 is TGTGCCAGCAGCCCACCCCCGGGACTGAACACAGATACGCAGTATTTT. This translates into CASSPPPGLNTDTQYF.

This chain links TRBV24-1 with TRBJ2-7, with D maybe TRBD2 (5 bases). CDR3 length: 14 amino acids. The germline gives CDR1 KGHDR, CDR2 SFDVKD. Between the trimmed V and J ends, which lost 3 bases and 5 bases, there was a span of 13 bases. CDR3 coding DNA: TGTGCCACCAGTGATCCCGGACGGGGAGACGAGCAGTACTTC. This translates into CATSDPGRGDEQYF.

This clonotype has a single count. V and J are TRBV6-2 or TRBV6-3 and TRBJ1-1, with D perhaps matching TRBD1 (5 bases). The CDR3 runs 16 residues. Trimming took 6 bases from V and 1 from J, leaving 18 bases between them. Germline V lookup: CDR1 MNHEY, CDR2 SVGEGT. CDR3 DNA sequence: TGTGCCAGCAGATCCCTCGACGGGGCCAGGAACACTGAAGCTTTCTTT. Its protein is CASRSLDGARNTEAFF.